A single TCR beta chain is shown here with its context. The antigen is unknown. TCRdb independently ran MiXCR on the reads; one entry per CDR3 protein. The repertoire consists of some 800,000 distinct CDR3 sequences, with about 31% occurring once and the leading ten covering around 12%. These data originate in a study of T cell repertoires in cytomegalovirus infection. The germline CDR1 and CDR2 sequences are MGHDK and SYGVNS. V dropped 8 bases and J dropped 0 bases, with 11 bases sitting between them. The CDR3 spans 14 residues. General study findings and limits: In two of eight donors, the top clonotype was HLA-C-restricted CMV-specific.

The V gene is TRBV25-1, the J gene TRBJ1-5; D possibly corresponds to TRBD1 (5 bases). The clonotype originates from a human donor in good health (CMV status not recorded). Some clones in this sample may be carry-over from other donors' samples. This specimen was cultured CD8+ T cells from PBMCs, taken from culture after CMV antigen stimulation. CDR3 region: CASQDTDSNQPQHF. The DNA of the CDR3 is TGTGCCAGCCAGGACACCGATAGCAATCAGCCCCAGCATTTT.